Listed below are T cell receptor beta chains from one sample, sequenced in a study of blood T cell repertoires in COVID-19. This table comes from immunoSEQ multiplex PCR, and its TCRdb copy is limited to in-frame clones, with some not included. The table includes 150,000 to 200,000 clones, 80% to 90% detected once. The sequencing input was peripheral blood. The receptors stem from a man between 60 and 75 years old with acute or convalescent COVID-19. The CDR3 runs from the conserved cysteine through the conserved F or W. A D gene is named only where the DNA matches it firmly. Part of the rows lack a size; the others show once, few, many or a class for expanded clones.

d_call	v_call	j_call	clone_size	cdr3_aa	cdr3_nt
NA	TRBV28	TRBJ1-1	NA	CASSLVGGLQWNTEAFF	TGTGCCAGCAGCCTCGTGGGAGGGTTGCAATGGAACACTGAAGCTTTCTTT
NA	TRBV7-2	TRBJ1-1	NA	CASSLRALNTEAFF	TGTGCCAGCAGCTTGAGGGCCTTGAACACTGAAGCTTTCTTT
NA	TRBV6-5	TRBJ2-1	NA	CASRLGVGYNEQFF	TGTGCCAGCAGGCTAGGAGTTGGCTACAATGAGCAGTTCTTC
NA	TRBV4-1	TRBJ2-5	NA	CASSGGIAAQETQYF	TGCGCCAGCAGCGGCGGCATTGCGGCACAAGAGACCCAGTACTTC
TRBD1	TRBV4-1	TRBJ1-5	once	CASSQEMRRGSNQPQHF	TGCGCCAGCAGCCAAGAAATGCGCAGGGGGAGCAATCAGCCCCAGCATTTT
TRBD1	TRBV7-9	TRBJ1-1	NA	CASSATGGVMNTEAFF	TGTGCCAGCAGCGCGACAGGGGGTGTCATGAACACTGAAGCTTTCTTT
TRBD1	TRBV5-1	TRBJ2-7	few	CASSLDTGQFYEQYF	TGCGCCAGCAGCTTAGATACGGGACAGTTCTACGAGCAGTACTTC
TRBD1	TRBV3-1/TRBV3-2	TRBJ1-3	NA	CASATGGAGNTIYF	TGTGCCAGCGCTACAGGGGGCGCTGGAAACACCATATATTTT
NA	TRBV5-4	TRBJ1-5	NA	CASSLGQVWSRPQHF	TGTGCCAGCAGCTTGGGCCAGGTATGGTCGAGGCCCCAGCATTTT
TRBD2	TRBV4-2	TRBJ2-3	NA	CASTSRVTSGRFTDTQYF	TGTGCCAGCACCTCAAGGGTAACTAGCGGGAGGTTCACAGATACGCAGTATTTT
TRBD2	TRBV5-1	TRBJ2-2	NA	CASRALAAATGELFF	TGCGCCAGCAGGGCTCTAGCGGCCGCCACCGGGGAGCTGTTTTTT
NA	TRBV29-1	TRBJ2-3	NA	CSVGGLGDTQYF	TGCAGCGTTGGGGGCCTAGGGGATACGCAGTATTTT
TRBD1	TRBV5-1	TRBJ1-5	NA	CASSYDRDQPQHF	TGCGCCAGCAGTTACGACAGGGATCAGCCCCAGCATTTT
NA	TRBV5-4	TRBJ2-5	few	CASSTWSQETQYF	TGTGCCAGCTCAACGTGGAGTCAAGAGACCCAGTACTTC
NA	TRBV18	TRBJ2-3	NA	CASSPPDSPTDTQYF	TGTGCCAGCTCACCTCCGGACAGCCCCACAGATACGCAGTATTTT
TRBD2	TRBV5-1	TRBJ2-1	NA	CASSLGTSGRPRYNEQFF	TGCGCCAGCAGCCTAGGGACTAGCGGGAGGCCGAGGTACAATGAGCAGTTCTTC
NA	TRBV18	TRBJ1-1	NA	CASSLREGTEAFF	TGTGCCAGCTCACTCAGGGAGGGCACTGAAGCTTTCTTT